Sequencing of this TCR beta chain was carried out in a study of blood T cells in healthy people across ages. The sample holds a few counts of this clonotype. A second PCR, run for about 7 to 11 cycles, used a sample-barcoded 5' primer plus a J-beta primer mix. TCRdb used MiXCR to reprocess the 5' RACE reads, holding one entry per CDR3 protein. The sample contains some 940,000 distinct CDR3 sequences, about 29% of which appear only once. The germline V gene encodes CDR1 SNHLY and CDR2 FYNNEI. The CDR3 contains 13 residues. J was trimmed by 0 bases and V by 6 bases; bases with no gene match: 0. These sequences were also reported in another study, on T cells of mothers and their children. From that second work: Researchers found no T cell clones that were persistent and microchimeric.

This sequence was found in a woman aged 40 to 49 in good health. The genes are TRBV2 and TRBJ1-1; 8 bases agree with TRBD1. Sequenced sample: blood. CDR3 loop: CASRTGVNTEAFF. The CDR3 bases are TGTGCCAGCAGGACAGGGGTGAACACTGAAGCTTTCTTT.